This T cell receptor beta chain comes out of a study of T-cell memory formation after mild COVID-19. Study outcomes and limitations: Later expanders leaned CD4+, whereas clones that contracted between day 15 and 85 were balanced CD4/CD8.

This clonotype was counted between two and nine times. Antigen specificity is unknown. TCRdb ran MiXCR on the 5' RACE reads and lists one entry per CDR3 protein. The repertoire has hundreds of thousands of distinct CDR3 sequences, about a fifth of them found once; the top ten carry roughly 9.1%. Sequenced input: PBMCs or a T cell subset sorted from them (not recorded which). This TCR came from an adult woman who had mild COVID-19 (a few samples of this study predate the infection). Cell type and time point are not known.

CDR3 sequence reads: CASSVLAGTYEQYF. The CDR3 DNA reads as TGTGCCAGCAGCGTATTGGCGGGGACCTACGAGCAGTACTTC. The chain uses TRBV9 and TRBJ2-7; D is perhaps TRBD2 (6 bases). Per the germline V gene, CDR1 is SGDLS and CDR2 is YYNGEE. V lost 1 base, J lost 2 bases, and 10 bases lay in between. The CDR3 spans 14 residues. Combining the CDR3 with reference TRBV9 and TRBJ2-7 gives the whole variable domain DSGVTQTPKHLITATGQRVTLRCSPRSGDLSVYWYQQSLDQGLQFLIQYYNGEERAKGNILERFSAQQFPDLHSELNLSSLELGDSALYFCASSVLAGTYEQYFGPGTRLTVT.